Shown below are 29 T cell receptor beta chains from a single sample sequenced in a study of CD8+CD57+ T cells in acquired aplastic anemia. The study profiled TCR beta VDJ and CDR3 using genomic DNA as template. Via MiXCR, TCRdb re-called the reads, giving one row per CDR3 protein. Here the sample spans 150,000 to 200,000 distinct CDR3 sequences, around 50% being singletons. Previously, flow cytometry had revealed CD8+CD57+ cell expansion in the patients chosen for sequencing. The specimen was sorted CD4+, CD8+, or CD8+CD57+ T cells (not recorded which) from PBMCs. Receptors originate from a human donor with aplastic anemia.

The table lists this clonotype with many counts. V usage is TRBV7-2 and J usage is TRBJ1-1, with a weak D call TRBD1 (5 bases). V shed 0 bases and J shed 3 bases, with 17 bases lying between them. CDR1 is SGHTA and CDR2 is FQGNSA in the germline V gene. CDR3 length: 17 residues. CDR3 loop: CASSLAGVGRSHTEAFF. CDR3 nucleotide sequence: TGTGCCAGCAGCTTAGCGGGGGTTGGGAGGTCCCACACTGAAGCTTTCTTT. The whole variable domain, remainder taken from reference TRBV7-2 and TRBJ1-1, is GAGVSQSPSNKVTEKGKDVELRCDPISGHTALYWYRQSLGQGLEFLIYFQGNSAPDKSGLPSDRFSAERTGGSVSTLTIQRTQQEDSAVYLCASSLAGVGRSHTEAFFGQGTRLTVV.

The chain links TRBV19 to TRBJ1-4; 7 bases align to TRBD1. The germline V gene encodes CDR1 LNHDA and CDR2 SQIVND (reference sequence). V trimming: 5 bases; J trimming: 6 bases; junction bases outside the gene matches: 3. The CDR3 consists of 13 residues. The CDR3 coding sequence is TGTGCCAGTAGTCCAGGGGGTTATGAAAAACTGTTTTTT. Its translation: CASSPGGYEKLFF.

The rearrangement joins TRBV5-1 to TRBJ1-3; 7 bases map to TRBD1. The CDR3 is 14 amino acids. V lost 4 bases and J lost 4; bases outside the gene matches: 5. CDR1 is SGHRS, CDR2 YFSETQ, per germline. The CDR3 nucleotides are TGCGCCAGCAGCCCCACAGGGGACGGAAACACCATATATTTT. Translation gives CASSPTGDGNTIYF.

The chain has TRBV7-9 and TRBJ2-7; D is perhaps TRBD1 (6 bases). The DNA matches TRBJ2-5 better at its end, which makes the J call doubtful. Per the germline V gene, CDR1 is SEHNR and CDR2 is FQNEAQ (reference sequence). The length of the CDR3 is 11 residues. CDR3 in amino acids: CASQGMETQYF. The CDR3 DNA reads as TGTGCCAGCCAGGGGATGGAGACCCAGTACTTC.

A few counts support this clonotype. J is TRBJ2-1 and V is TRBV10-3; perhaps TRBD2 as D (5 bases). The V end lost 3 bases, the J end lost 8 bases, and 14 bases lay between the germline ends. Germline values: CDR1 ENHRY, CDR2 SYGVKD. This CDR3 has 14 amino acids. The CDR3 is CAISDMYPRDEQFF. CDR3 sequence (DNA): TGTGCCATCAGTGATATGTACCCGCGGGATGAGCAGTTCTTC.

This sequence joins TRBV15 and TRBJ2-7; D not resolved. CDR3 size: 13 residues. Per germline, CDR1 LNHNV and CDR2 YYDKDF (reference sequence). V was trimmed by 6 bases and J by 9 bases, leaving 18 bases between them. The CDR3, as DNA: TGTGCCACCAGGGACCCCGTCCTGAAGGTGCAGTACTTC. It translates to CATRDPVLKVQYF. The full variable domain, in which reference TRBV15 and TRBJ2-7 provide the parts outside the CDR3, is DAMVIQNPRYQVTQFGKPVTLSCSQTLNHNVMYWYQQKSSQAPKLLFHYYDKDFNNEADTPDNFQSRRPNTSFCFLDIRSPGLGDTAMYLCATRDPVLKVQYFGPGTRLTVT.

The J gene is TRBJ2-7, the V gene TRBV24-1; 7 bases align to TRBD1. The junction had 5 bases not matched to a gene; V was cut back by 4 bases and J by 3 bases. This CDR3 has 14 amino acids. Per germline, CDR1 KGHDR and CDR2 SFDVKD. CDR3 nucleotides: TGTGCCACCAGTGACCGGACAGGTGACTACGAGCAGTACTTC. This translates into CATSDRTGDYEQYF.

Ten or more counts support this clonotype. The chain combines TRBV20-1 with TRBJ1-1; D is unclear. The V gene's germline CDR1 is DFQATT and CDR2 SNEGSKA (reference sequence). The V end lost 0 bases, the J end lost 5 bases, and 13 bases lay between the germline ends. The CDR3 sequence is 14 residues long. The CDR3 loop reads CSARDPLTRTEAFF. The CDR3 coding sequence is TGCAGTGCTAGAGATCCCCTTACGAGGACTGAAGCTTTCTTT.

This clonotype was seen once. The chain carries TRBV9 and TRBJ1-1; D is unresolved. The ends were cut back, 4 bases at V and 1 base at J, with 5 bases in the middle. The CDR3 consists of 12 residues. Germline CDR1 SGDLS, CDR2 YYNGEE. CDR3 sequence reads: CASSPWNTEAFF. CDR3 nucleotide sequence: TGTGCCAGCAGCCCCTGGAACACTGAAGCTTTCTTT.

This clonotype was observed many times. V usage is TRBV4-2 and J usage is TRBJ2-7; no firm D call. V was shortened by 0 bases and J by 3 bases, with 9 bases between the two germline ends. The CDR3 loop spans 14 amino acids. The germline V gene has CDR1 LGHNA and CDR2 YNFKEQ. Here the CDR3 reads CASSQDRRNYEQYF. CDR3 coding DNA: TGTGCCAGCAGCCAAGATCGCAGGAACTACGAGCAGTACTTC.

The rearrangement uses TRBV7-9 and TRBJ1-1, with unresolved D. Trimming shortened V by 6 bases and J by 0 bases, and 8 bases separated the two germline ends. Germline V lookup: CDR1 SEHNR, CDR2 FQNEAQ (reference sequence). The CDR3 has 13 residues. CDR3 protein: CASRDSMNTEAFF. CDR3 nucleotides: TGTGCCAGCAGGGACTCTATGAACACTGAAGCTTTCTTT.

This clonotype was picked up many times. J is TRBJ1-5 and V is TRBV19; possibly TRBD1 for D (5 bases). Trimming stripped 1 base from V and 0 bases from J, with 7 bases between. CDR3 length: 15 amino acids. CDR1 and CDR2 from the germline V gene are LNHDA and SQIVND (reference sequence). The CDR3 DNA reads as TGTGCCAGTAGTATAGGACAGTCTAGCAATCAGCCCCAGCATTTT. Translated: CASSIGQSSNQPQHF.

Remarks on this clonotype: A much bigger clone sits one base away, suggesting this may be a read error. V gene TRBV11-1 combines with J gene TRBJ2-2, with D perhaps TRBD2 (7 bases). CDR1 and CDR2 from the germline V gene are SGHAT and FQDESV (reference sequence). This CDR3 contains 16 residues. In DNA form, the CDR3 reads TGTGCCAGCAGCTTCGGCGGGGGCACGAACATCGGGGAGCTGTTTTTT. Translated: CASSFGGGTNIGELFF.

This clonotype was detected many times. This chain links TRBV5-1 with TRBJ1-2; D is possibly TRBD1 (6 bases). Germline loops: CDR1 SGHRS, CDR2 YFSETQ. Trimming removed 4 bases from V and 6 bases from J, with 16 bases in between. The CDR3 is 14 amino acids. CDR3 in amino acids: CASSSETGGNGYTF. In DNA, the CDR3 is TGCGCCAGCAGCAGCGAGACAGGAGGAAATGGCTACACCTTC.

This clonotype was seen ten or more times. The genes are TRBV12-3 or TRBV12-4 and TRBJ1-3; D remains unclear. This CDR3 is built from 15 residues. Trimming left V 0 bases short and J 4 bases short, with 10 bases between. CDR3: CASSLAPTLGNTIYF. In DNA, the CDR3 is TGTGCCAGCAGTTTAGCGCCGACGTTGGGAAACACCATATATTTT.

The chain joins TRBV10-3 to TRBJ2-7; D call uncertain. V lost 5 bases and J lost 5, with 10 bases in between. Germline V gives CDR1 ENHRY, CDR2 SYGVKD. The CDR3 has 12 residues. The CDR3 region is CAISLHANEQYF. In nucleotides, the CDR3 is TGTGCCATCAGTTTACACGCCAACGAGCAGTACTTC.

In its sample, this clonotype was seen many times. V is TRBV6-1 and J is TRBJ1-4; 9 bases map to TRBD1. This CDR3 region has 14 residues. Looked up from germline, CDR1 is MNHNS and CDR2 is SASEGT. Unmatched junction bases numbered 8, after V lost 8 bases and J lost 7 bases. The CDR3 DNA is TGTGCCAGCTCACCTACAGGGGGCGGTGAAAAACTGTTTTTT. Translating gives CASSPTGGGEKLFF.

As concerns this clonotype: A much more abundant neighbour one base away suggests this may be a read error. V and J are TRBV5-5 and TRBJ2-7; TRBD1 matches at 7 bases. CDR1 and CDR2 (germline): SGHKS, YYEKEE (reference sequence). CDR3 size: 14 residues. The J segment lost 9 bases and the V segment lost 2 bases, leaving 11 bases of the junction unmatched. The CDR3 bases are TGTGCCAGCAGCTTCCCCGACAGGGCCCACGTGCAGTACTTC. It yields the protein CASSFPDRAHVQYF. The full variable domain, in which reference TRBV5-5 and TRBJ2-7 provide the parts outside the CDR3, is DAGVTQSPTHLIKTRGQQVTLRCSPISGHKSVSWYQQVLGQGPQFIFQYYEKEERGRGNFPDRFSARQFPNYSSELNVNALLLGDSALYLCASSFPDRAHVQYFGPGTRLTVT.

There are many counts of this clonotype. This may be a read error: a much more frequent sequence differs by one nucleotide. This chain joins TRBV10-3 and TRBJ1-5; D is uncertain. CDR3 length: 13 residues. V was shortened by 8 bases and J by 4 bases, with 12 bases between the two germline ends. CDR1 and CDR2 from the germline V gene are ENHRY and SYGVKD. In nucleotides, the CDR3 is TGTGCCATCGGTACTGCTGGGAATCAGCCCCAGCATTTT. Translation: CAIGTAGNQPQHF.

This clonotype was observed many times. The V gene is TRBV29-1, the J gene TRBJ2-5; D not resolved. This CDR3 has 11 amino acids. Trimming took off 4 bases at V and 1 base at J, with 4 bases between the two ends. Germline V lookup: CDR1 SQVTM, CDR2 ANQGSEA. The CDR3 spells CSVVPQETQYF. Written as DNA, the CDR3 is TGCAGCGTTGTTCCCCAAGAGACCCAGTACTTC.

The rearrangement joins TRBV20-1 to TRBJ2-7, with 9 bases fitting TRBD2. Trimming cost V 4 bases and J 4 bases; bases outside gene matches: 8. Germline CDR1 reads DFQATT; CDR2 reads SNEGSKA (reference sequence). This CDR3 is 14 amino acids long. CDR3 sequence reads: CSAKGLAGTYEQYF. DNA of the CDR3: TGCAGTGCTAAAGGGCTAGCGGGAACTTACGAGCAGTACTTC.

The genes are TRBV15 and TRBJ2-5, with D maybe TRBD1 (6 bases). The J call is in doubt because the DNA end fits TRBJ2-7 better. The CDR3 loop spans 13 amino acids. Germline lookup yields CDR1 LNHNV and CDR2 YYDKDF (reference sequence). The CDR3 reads CASARDTSYEQYF. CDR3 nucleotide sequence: TGTGCCAGCGCTCGGGACACCTCCTACGAGCAGTACTTC.

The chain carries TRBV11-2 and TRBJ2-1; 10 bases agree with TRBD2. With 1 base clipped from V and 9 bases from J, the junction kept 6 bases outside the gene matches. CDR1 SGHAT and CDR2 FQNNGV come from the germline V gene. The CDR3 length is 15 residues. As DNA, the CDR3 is TGTGCCAGCAGCTTAGTACTAGCGGGATTGGGTGAGCAGTTCTTC. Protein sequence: CASSLVLAGLGEQFF.

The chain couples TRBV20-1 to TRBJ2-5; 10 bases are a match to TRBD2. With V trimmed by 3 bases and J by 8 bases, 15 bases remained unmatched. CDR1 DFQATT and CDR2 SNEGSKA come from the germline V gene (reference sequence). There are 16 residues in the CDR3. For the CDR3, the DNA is TGCAGTGCTAGGGGGACTAGCGAGAGATCAAGAGACACCCAGTACTTC. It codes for CSARGTSERSRDTQYF.

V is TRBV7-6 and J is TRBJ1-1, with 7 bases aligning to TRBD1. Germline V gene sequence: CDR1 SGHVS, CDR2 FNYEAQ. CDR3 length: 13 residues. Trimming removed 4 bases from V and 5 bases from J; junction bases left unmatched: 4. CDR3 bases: TGTGCCAGCAGCTCAGAGGACAGGACTGAAGCTTTCTTT. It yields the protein CASSSEDRTEAFF.

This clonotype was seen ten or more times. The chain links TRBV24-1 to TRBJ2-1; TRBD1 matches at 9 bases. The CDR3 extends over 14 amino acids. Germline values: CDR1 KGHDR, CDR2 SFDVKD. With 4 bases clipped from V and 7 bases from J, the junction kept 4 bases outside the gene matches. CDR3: CATSDRDRANEQFF. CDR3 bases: TGTGCCACCAGTGACCGGGACAGGGCTAATGAGCAGTTCTTC.

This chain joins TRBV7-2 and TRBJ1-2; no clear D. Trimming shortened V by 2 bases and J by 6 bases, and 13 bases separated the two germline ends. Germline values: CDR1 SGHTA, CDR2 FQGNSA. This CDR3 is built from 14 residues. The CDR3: CASSLMLSADGYTF. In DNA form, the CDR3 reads TGTGCCAGCAGCTTAATGTTGTCAGCAGATGGCTACACCTTC.

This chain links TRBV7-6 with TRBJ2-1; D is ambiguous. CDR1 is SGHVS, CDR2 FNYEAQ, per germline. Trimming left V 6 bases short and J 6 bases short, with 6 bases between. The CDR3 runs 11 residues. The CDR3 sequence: CASRPTNEQFF. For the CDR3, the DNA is TGTGCCAGCAGACCTACCAATGAGCAGTTCTTC.

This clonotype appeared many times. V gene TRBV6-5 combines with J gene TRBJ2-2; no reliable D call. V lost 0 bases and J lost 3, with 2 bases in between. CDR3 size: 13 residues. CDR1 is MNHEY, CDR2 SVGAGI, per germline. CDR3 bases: TGTGCCAGCAGTTACTCGTACACCGGGGAGCTGTTTTTT. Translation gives CASSYSYTGELFF.